This is a list of T cell receptor beta chains from one sample in a study of blood T cell repertoires in COVID-19. Assay: immunoSEQ multiplex PCR; the TCRdb copy retains only in-frame clones and omits some. The profile covers around 130,000 clones, with approximately 84% appearing a single time and about 1.5% taken by the ten largest. Sequencing was carried out using peripheral blood. The receptors were sampled from a man between 60 and 75 years old with acute or convalescent COVID-19. The conserved cysteine and the conserved F or W are not part of the CDR3 here.

cdr3_length j_call v_call cdr3_aa
13 TRBJ2-7 TRBV27 ASSQTSGPTYEQY
13 TRBJ2-3 TRBV19 ASSDTGIVTDTQY
13 TRBJ2-7 TRBV27 ASSPWDRVSYEQY
13 TRBJ1-6 TRBV19 ASSIGSGKNSPLH
9 TRBJ2-1 TRBV29-1 SVAEKRRQF
12 TRBJ1-2 TRBV19 ASSIGQSNYGYT
10 TRBJ2-7 TRBV14 ASSGISYEQY
13 TRBJ2-3 TRBV7-8 ATAIAGSITDTQY
16 TRBJ2-7 TRBV5-1 ASSLIGTSGIQSYEQY
13 TRBJ2-2 TRBV7-3 ASSPGRGNTGELF
12 TRBJ1-1 TRBV3-1/TRBV3-2 ASSHLTGGSEAF
15 TRBJ2-2 TRBV5-8 ASSLDGSSFNTGELF
12 TRBJ2-7 TRBV29-1 SVEIPGQGYEQY
14 TRBJ1-3 TRBV6-5 ASSYSRTASGNTIY
13 TRBJ2-5 TRBV6-5 ASNALAGGTETQY
15 TRBJ1-5 TRBV27 ASSPLGQPAWGQPQH
13 TRBJ2-1 TRBV7-3 ASSDQRNTYNEQF
12 TRBJ2-1 TRBV7-3 ASSLGRGHNEQF
13 TRBJ2-2 TRBV10-2 ASSLTGFETGELF
14 TRBJ2-2 TRBV5-1 ASSLVGGSNTGELF
12 TRBJ2-7 TRBV6-5 ASTSRDSLREQY
13 TRBJ2-7 TRBV5-1 ASSLVGTGIYEQY
11 TRBJ1-6 TRBV7-3 ASSLIGDSPLH
17 TRBJ2-5 TRBV19 ASSSTRDRGRRVPETQY
12 TRBJ1-4 TRBV7-9 ASSDRPLEEKLF
16 TRBJ1-5 TRBV3-1/TRBV3-2 ASSQGTGGRNSNQPQH
14 TRBJ2-7 TRBV15 ATSRDWRGLTYEQY
15 TRBJ1-4 TRBV27 ASSLSRTGGLNEKLF
10 TRBJ2-7 TRBV7-8 ASSLSQLEQY
15 TRBJ1-5 TRBV19 ASSPRTGERSNQPQH
15 TRBJ2-7 TRBV28 ASSKISRDTFSYEQY